A selection of T cell receptor beta chains follows, all from one sample in a study of monozygotic twins with inflammatory bowel disease. Reprocessing the 5' RACE reads, TCRdb reports a single entry for every CDR3 protein and omits DNA. The sample has under 350,000 distinct CDR3 sequences; the top ten hold roughly 5.2%. Material: blood. The receptors derive from a human donor with ulcerative colitis or Crohn's disease, or a healthy co-twin of an affected twin (not recorded which). Each CDR3 is given with its conserved first and last residue. The order of the fields is CDR3 protein, J gene, V gene.

cdr3_aa: CATKDRKQETQYF
j_call: TRBJ2-5
v_call: TRBV6-6

cdr3_aa: CASSPWTQQETQYF
j_call: TRBJ2-5
v_call: TRBV7-7

cdr3_aa: CASSPWRQGDYEQYF
j_call: TRBJ2-7
v_call: TRBV12-3/TRBV12-4

cdr3_aa: CASSVVAGARSEQFF
j_call: TRBJ2-1
v_call: TRBV9

cdr3_aa: CASSEQFYEQYF
j_call: TRBJ2-7
v_call: TRBV3-1

cdr3_aa: CAWSVRGFHTFF
j_call: TRBJ1-1
v_call: TRBV30

cdr3_aa: CSASRDRKNTGELFF
j_call: TRBJ2-2
v_call: TRBV20-1

cdr3_aa: CASTGDSRGNQPQHF
j_call: TRBJ1-5
v_call: TRBV2

cdr3_aa: CASSPDLAAGYTF
j_call: TRBJ1-2
v_call: TRBV10-2

cdr3_aa: CASSLPSGRGGEQFF
j_call: TRBJ2-1
v_call: TRBV5-1

cdr3_aa: CASSFRSFPGSYNEQFF
j_call: TRBJ2-1
v_call: TRBV5-4

cdr3_aa: CASRVGTGTIPYNEQFF
j_call: TRBJ2-1
v_call: TRBV19

cdr3_aa: CSARDRLAGTQSIYNEQFF
j_call: TRBJ2-1
v_call: TRBV20-1

cdr3_aa: CASSQTGSYGYTF
j_call: TRBJ1-2
v_call: TRBV6-2/TRBV6-3

cdr3_aa: CASSSTTGVDTQYF
j_call: TRBJ2-3
v_call: TRBV5-1

cdr3_aa: CASSQGRDTEAFF
j_call: TRBJ1-1
v_call: TRBV3-1

cdr3_aa: CSARPGGAPYGYTF
j_call: TRBJ1-2
v_call: TRBV20-1

cdr3_aa: CASSQGNRGHEQYF
j_call: TRBJ2-7
v_call: TRBV4-3

cdr3_aa: CATGTGYGYTF
j_call: TRBJ1-2
v_call: TRBV18

cdr3_aa: CASSTGTGARGTEAFF
j_call: TRBJ1-1
v_call: TRBV25-1

cdr3_aa: CASSISSLGGNEQFF
j_call: TRBJ2-1
v_call: TRBV28

cdr3_aa: CASRSQGTEAFF
j_call: TRBJ1-1
v_call: TRBV12-3/TRBV12-4

cdr3_aa: CATSEATAYEQYF
j_call: TRBJ2-7
v_call: TRBV24-1

cdr3_aa: CASSQVQGGTEAFF
j_call: TRBJ1-1
v_call: TRBV4-2

cdr3_aa: CASSLVGINSNQPQHF
j_call: TRBJ1-5
v_call: TRBV7-2

cdr3_aa: CSARDGGGTMNTEAFF
j_call: TRBJ1-1
v_call: TRBV20-1

cdr3_aa: CASSEGGSSYEQYF
j_call: TRBJ2-7
v_call: TRBV7-3

cdr3_aa: CASSIISGETQYF
j_call: TRBJ2-5
v_call: TRBV19

cdr3_aa: CASSLNSPLHF
j_call: TRBJ1-6
v_call: TRBV12-3/TRBV12-4

cdr3_aa: CASSFSYRPQHF
j_call: TRBJ1-5
v_call: TRBV12-3/TRBV12-4

cdr3_aa: CASLVGANYEQYF
j_call: TRBJ2-7
v_call: TRBV6-1

cdr3_aa: CASSPGTVNQPQHF
j_call: TRBJ1-5
v_call: TRBV18

cdr3_aa: CASSQDFRYEQFF
j_call: TRBJ2-1
v_call: TRBV4-3

cdr3_aa: CASTRDRTGELFF
j_call: TRBJ2-2
v_call: TRBV6-5

cdr3_aa: CASSLGTSGGRNTQYF
j_call: TRBJ2-3
v_call: TRBV13

cdr3_aa: CASRPPGLAGGTEQYF
j_call: TRBJ2-7
v_call: TRBV19

cdr3_aa: CASSPGRGISNSPLHF
j_call: TRBJ1-6
v_call: TRBV4-2

cdr3_aa: CASSPRGGDLRGRIYEQYF
j_call: TRBJ2-7
v_call: TRBV28

cdr3_aa: CASSKGPLNSPLHF
j_call: TRBJ1-6
v_call: TRBV12-3/TRBV12-4

cdr3_aa: CASSSTTTGNEQYF
j_call: TRBJ2-7
v_call: TRBV5-1

cdr3_aa: CASSLVGDRAYEQYF
j_call: TRBJ2-7
v_call: TRBV7-2

cdr3_aa: CASSYTGQGYTEAFF
j_call: TRBJ1-1
v_call: TRBV28

cdr3_aa: CASSRLSGNTIYF
j_call: TRBJ1-3
v_call: TRBV6-5

cdr3_aa: CASSLVPGIGGDTQYF
j_call: TRBJ2-3
v_call: TRBV5-4

cdr3_aa: CASSLAPSGSYNEQFF
j_call: TRBJ2-1
v_call: TRBV5-1

cdr3_aa: CASSRLTTSGGTQETQYF
j_call: TRBJ2-5
v_call: TRBV12-3/TRBV12-4